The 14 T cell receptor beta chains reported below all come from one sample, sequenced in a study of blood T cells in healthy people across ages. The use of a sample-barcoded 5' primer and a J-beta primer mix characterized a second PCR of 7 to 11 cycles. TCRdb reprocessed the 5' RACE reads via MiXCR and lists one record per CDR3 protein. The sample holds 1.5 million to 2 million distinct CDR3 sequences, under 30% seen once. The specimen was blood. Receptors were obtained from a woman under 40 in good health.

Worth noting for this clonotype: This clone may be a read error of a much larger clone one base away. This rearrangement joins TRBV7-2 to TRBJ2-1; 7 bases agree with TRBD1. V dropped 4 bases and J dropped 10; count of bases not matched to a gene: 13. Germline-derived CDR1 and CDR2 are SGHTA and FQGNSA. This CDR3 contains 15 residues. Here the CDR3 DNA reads TGTGCCAGCAGCTCCGAGGACAGGTCAACCCACGAGCAGTTCTTC. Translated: CASSSEDRSTHEQFF.

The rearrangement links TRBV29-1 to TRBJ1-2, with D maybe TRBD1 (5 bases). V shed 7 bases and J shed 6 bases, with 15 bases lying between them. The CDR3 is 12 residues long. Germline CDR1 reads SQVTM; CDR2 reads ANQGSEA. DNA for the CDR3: TGCAGCGCCGGCAACGGGGGGAATGGCTACACCTTC. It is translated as CSAGNGGNGYTF.

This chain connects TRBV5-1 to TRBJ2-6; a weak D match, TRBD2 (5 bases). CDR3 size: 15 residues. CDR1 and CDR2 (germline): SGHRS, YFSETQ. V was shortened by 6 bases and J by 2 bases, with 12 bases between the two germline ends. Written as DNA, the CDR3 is TGCGCCAGCATCATCCGGGGTCCTGGGGCCAACGTCCTGACTTTC. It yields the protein CASIIRGPGANVLTF.

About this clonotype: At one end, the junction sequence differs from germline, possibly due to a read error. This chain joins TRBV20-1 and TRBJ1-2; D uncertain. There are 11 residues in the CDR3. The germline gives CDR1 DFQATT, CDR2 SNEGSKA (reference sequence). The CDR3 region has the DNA TGCAGTGTCGGAGACAACTGTGGCTACACCTTC. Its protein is CSVGDNCGYTF.

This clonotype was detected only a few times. The CDR3 nucleotides read TGTGCCTGGAGTGTAACGGCCGGTAACCCTGAAGAGACCCAGTACTTC. Translating gives CAWSVTAGNPEETQYF. The chain is built from TRBV30 and TRBJ2-7; no definite D call. The closer fit of TRBJ2-5 to the DNA end suggests the J call may be wrong. The germline V gene encodes CDR1 GTSNPN and CDR2 SVGIG (reference sequence). The CDR3 is made up of 16 amino acids.

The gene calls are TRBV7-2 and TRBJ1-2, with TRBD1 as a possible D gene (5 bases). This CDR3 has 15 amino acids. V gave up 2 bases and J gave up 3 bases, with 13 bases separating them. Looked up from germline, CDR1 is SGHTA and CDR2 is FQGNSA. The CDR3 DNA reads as TGTGCCAGCAGCTTAATGGCAGGGAGGCACTATGGCTACACCTTC. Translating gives CASSLMAGRHYGYTF.

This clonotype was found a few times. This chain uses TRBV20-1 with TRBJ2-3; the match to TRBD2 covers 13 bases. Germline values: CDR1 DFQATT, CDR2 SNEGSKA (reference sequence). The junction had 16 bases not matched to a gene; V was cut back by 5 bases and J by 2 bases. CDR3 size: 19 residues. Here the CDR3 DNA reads TGCAGTGCTCAGAAGTGGACTAGCGGGAGCCTCCGTTCCACAGATACGCAGTATTTT. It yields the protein CSAQKWTSGSLRSTDTQYF.

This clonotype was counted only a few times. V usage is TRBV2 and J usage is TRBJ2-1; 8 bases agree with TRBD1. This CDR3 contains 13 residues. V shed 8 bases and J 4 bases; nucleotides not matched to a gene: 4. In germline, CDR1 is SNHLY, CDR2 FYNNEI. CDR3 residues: CASGGQGYNEQFF. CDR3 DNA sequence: TGTGCCAGCGGAGGACAGGGATACAATGAGCAGTTCTTC.

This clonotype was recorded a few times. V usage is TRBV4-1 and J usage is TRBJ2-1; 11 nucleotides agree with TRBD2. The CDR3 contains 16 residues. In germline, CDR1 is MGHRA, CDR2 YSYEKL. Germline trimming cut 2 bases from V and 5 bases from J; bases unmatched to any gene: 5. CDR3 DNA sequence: TGCGCCAGCAGCCAAACAACTAGCGGGAGTAACAATGAGCAGTTCTTC. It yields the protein CASSQTTSGSNNEQFF.

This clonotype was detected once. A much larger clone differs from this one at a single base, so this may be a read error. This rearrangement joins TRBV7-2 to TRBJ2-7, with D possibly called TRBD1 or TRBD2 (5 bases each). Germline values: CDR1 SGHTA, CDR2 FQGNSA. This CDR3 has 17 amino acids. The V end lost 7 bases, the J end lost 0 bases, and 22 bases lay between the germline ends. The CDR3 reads CASNTAPFGGSSYEQYF. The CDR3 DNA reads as TGTGCCAGCAACACAGCCCCCTTTGGGGGAAGCTCCTACGAGCAGTACTTC.

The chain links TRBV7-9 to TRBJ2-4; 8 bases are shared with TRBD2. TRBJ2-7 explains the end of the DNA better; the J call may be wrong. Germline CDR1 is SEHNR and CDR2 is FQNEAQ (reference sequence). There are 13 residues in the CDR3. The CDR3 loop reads CASSTSGRREQYF. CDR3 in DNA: TGTGCCAGCAGCACCAGCGGGAGACGCGAGCAGTACTTC.

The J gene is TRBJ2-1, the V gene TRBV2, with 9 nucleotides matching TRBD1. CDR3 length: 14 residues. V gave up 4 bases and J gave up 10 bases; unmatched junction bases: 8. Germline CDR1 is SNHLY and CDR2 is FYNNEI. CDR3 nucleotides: TGTGCCAGCAGTGGGGACAGGGCCTTTGGGGAGCAGTTCTTC. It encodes CASSGDRAFGEQFF.

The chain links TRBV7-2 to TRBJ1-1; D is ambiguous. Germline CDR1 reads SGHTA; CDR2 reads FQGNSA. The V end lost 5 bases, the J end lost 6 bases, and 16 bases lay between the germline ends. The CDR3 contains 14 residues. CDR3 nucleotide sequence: TGTGCCAGCAGCCCTCAACCCCGGAGGGCTGAAGCTTTCTTT. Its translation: CASSPQPRRAEAFF.

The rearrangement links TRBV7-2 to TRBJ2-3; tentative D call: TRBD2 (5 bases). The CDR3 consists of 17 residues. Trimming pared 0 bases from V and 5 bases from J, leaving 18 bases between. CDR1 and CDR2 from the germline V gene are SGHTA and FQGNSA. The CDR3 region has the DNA TGTGCCAGCAGCTTAGCTCGTGGGAGTCAGATCGGAGATACGCAGTATTTT. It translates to CASSLARGSQIGDTQYF.